Listed here are 14 T cell receptor beta chains from one sample, sequenced in a study of T cell clones after liver transplantation. Their recognized antigens are unknown. Proliferating CFSE-low MLR cells were sequenced to define alloreactive TCRbeta sequences. Measured with immunoSEQ multiplex PCR; TCRdb has only the in-frame clones, and not every one. The data contain 4,500 to 6,500 clones, under 35% of them seen just once; the ten biggest clones take up about a sixth. Sequencing input: CD4+ T cells from cultured PBMCs. All receptors derive from a human patient who received a liver transplant. Some T cells may be supplied by the graft donor.

The rearrangement links TRBV2 to TRBJ1-5, with D possibly matching TRBD1 (6 bases). The germline V gene has CDR1 SNHLY and CDR2 FYNNEI. This CDR3 is 15 amino acids long. With 7 bases removed from V and 6 bases from J, the gap between germline ends came to 19 bases. CDR3 loop: CASTLEGVAGQPQHF. CDR3 nucleotides: TGTGCCAGCACCTTAGAGGGGGTCGCGGGTCAGCCCCAGCATTTT.

This clone was recorded a few times. One end of the junction fails to match germline, which may point to a read error. The chain employs TRBV5-1 and TRBJ1-5; 7 bases map to TRBD1. Per the germline V gene, CDR1 is SGHRS and CDR2 is YFSETQ. This CDR3 is built from 15 residues. CDR3 sequence: CASSLEGASNQPQHF. Here the CDR3 DNA reads TGTGCCAGCAGCTTGGAGGGGGCGAGCAATCAGCCCCAGCATTTT.

This clone was found a few times. The rearrangement uses TRBV7-9 and TRBJ1-2; D unresolved. Germline values: CDR1 SEHNR, CDR2 FQNEAQ (reference sequence). This CDR3 contains 13 residues. V was trimmed by 2 bases and J by 7 bases, leaving 11 bases between them. CDR3 sequence (DNA): TGTGCCAGCAGCTTATCGCGGGTCAGTGGCTACACCTTC. Translation: CASSLSRVSGYTF.

This clone was seen a few times. A much larger clonotype is one base distant, so this may be a read error. The chain carries TRBV30 and TRBJ1-2; D unclear. Trimming cost V 1 base and J 8 bases, with 17 bases left between them. The germline CDR1 and CDR2 sequences are GTSNPN and SVGIG (reference sequence). CDR3 length: 14 residues. The CDR3 DNA reads TGTGCCTGGAGTGCCACCCTAAATCCCCGAGGCTACACCTTC. This encodes CAWSATLNPRGYTF.

This clone was seen a few times. The chain joins TRBV2 to TRBJ1-4; a weak D match, TRBD1 (5 bases). This CDR3 is 14 amino acids long. Trimming removed 1 base at V and 4 bases at J, with 7 bases between. The germline gives CDR1 SNHLY, CDR2 FYNNEI. The chain's CDR3 is CASSEGRDNEKLFF. Written as DNA, the CDR3 is TGTGCCAGCAGTGAAGGCAGGGATAATGAAAAACTGTTTTTT.

This chain uses TRBV20-1 with TRBJ1-1, with unresolved D. Germline CDR1 is DFQATT and CDR2 is SNEGSKA (reference sequence). This CDR3 is 11 amino acids long. Trimming removed 6 bases at V and 2 bases at J, with 7 bases between. The CDR3 here is CSAWDNTEAFF. The DNA for the CDR3 is TGCAGTGCCTGGGATAACACTGAAGCTTTCTTT.

A single count supports this clone. The chain employs TRBV27 and TRBJ1-1, with a tentative D call TRBD1 (5 bases). The CDR3 is made up of 12 amino acids. The V gene's germline CDR1 is MNHEY and CDR2 SMNVEV (reference sequence). Trimming stripped 4 bases from V and 6 bases from J, with 9 bases between. The CDR3 spells CASSSPTAEAFF. CDR3 DNA: TGTGCCAGCAGTTCTCCGACAGCTGAAGCTTTCTTT.

This clone was observed a few times. The chain has TRBV6-6 and TRBJ1-2; 12 nucleotides align to TRBD1. This CDR3 has 14 residues. The V gene end was trimmed by 0 bases and the J gene end by 7 bases; junction bases not matched to a gene: 0. Germline loops: CDR1 MNHNY, CDR2 SVGAGI (reference sequence). The CDR3 here is CASSYSGQGAGYTF. Here the CDR3 DNA reads TGTGCCAGCAGTTACTCGGGACAGGGGGCTGGCTACACCTTC.

In its sample, this clone is medium-sized (0.01 to 0.1%). The rearrangement links TRBV14 to TRBJ2-1; 13 positions agree with TRBD2. This CDR3 comprises 18 residues. In germline, CDR1 is SGHDN, CDR2 FVKESK. J lost 6 bases, V lost 0 bases, and 8 bases had no gene match. The CDR3 region is CASSQEWIRLAGGNEQFF. DNA of the CDR3: TGTGCCAGCAGCCAAGAATGGATTAGACTAGCGGGAGGCAATGAGCAGTTCTTC.

V and J are TRBV10-3 and TRBJ2-1; D is undetermined. Per germline, CDR1 ENHRY and CDR2 SYGVKD. CDR3 length: 17 residues. Between the trimmed V and J ends, which lost 0 bases and 6 bases, there was a span of 18 bases. The CDR3 DNA reads as TGTGCCATCAGTGAGTCTACTGGTTCGGCTGCCGGCAATGAGCAGTTCTTC. Amino acids: CAISESTGSAAGNEQFF.

Of note for this clone: A read error is likely here: a far larger clone is one base away. V usage is TRBV7-2 and J usage is TRBJ2-1, with unresolved D. Germline V CDR1 and CDR2: SGHTA, FQGNSA. V gave up 3 bases and J gave up 3 bases, with 3 bases separating them. This CDR3 region has 12 residues. This chain's CDR3 is CASSFFYNEQFF. CDR3 DNA: TGTGCCAGCAGCTTCTTCTACAATGAGCAGTTCTTC.

This clone rates as medium-sized. The chain combines TRBV5-1 with TRBJ1-1; 7 bases align to TRBD1. Germline V gene sequence: CDR1 SGHRS, CDR2 YFSETQ. The CDR3 sequence is 16 residues long. V lost 4 bases to trimming and J lost 1 base; unmatched junction nucleotides: 10. The CDR3 here is CASSTLPGGGNTEAFF. The CDR3 DNA reads TGCGCCAGCAGCACACTCCCAGGGGGAGGGAACACTGAAGCTTTCTTT.

The chain links TRBV19 to TRBJ1-2; 9 bases are a match to TRBD1. Germline V gene data show CDR1 as LNHDA and CDR2 as SQIVND (reference sequence). V lost 5 bases to trimming and J lost 1 base; unmatched junction nucleotides: 11. There are 17 residues in the CDR3. CDR3 protein: CASSPSTGTGINYGYTF. The DNA of the CDR3 is TGTGCCAGTAGTCCTTCAACCGGGACAGGGATTAACTATGGCTACACCTTC.

This clone showed up just a few times. The chain links TRBV19 to TRBJ1-1; the match to TRBD1 covers 7 bases. The CDR3 runs to 15 residues. After removal of 4 bases from V and 1 base from J, the junction contained 6 bases not matched to a gene. Germline CDR1 reads LNHDA; CDR2 reads SQIVND (reference sequence). DNA for the CDR3: TGTGCCAGTAGTACCGACAGGGCAGGGAACACTGAAGCTTTCTTT. Protein: CASSTDRAGNTEAFF.